The 16 T cell receptor beta chains presented below share a single source sample, sequenced in a study of T cell responses to AZD1222 COVID-19 vaccine. Generated by immunoSEQ multiplex PCR, the TCRdb table keeps only in-frame clones and is missing some. The sample shows 150,000 or so clones, around 88% of them seen only once. The sequences come from peripheral blood, collected on day 0 of MenACWY control vaccination. These receptor sequences come from an adult in good health.

V gene TRBV27 combines with J gene TRBJ1-5, with 10 bases that match TRBD1. J was trimmed by 4 bases and V by 6 bases; bases with no gene match: 3. The CDR3 spans 14 residues. In germline, CDR1 is MNHEY, CDR2 SMNVEV (reference sequence). CDR3 residues: CASRGTGVNQPQHF. CDR3 in DNA: TGTGCCAGCAGAGGGACAGGGGTGAATCAGCCCCAGCATTTT.

The chain uses TRBV18 and TRBJ1-3, with 7 bases fitting TRBD1. CDR1 is KGHSH, CDR2 LQKENI, per germline. V lost 9 bases and J lost 0; bases outside the gene matches: 11. CDR3 length: 16 residues. The CDR3 spells CARRPKRGHSGNTIYF. The CDR3, as DNA: TGTGCCAGGCGCCCGAAAAGGGGGCACTCTGGAAACACCATATATTTT.

This clone was recorded a few times. The chain links TRBV3-1 (or the pseudogene TRBV3-2) to TRBJ1-1; D call uncertain. Germline CDR1 and CDR2: LGHDT and YNNKEL (reference sequence). Trimming took off 1 base at V and 10 bases at J, with 7 bases between the two ends. CDR3 length: 11 residues. The CDR3, as DNA: TGTGCCAGCAGCCAAGGGTTGGCAGCTTTCTTT. Its translation: CASSQGLAAFF.

J is TRBJ1-2 and V is TRBV27; 8 nucleotides align to TRBD1. CDR3 size: 14 residues. CDR1 is MNHEY and CDR2 is SMNVEV in the germline V gene (reference sequence). J gave up 2 bases and V 7 bases, and 6 bases lay outside the gene matches. The CDR3 loop is CASIGTGKNYGYTF. The CDR3 coding sequence is TGTGCCAGCATAGGGACAGGCAAAAACTATGGCTACACCTTC.

V and J are TRBV18 and TRBJ1-3, with a tentative D call TRBD1 (6 bases). Germline values: CDR1 KGHSH, CDR2 LQKENI. The ends were cut back, 2 bases at V and 1 base at J, with 9 bases in the middle. The CDR3 extends over 15 amino acids. The CDR3 nucleotides read TGTGCCAGCTCACCAAAACAGGGTTCTGGAAACACCATATATTTT. It encodes CASSPKQGSGNTIYF.

This clone was counted a single time. J is TRBJ1-5 and V is TRBV7-2; no firm D call. V was clipped by 0 bases and J by 1 base, with 7 bases between them. The CDR3 totals 15 residues. Looked up from germline, CDR1 is SGHTA and CDR2 is FQGNSA. The CDR3 DNA reads as TGTGCCAGCAGCTTAGCAGGGCGGAGCAATCAGCCCCAGCATTTT. It is translated as CASSLAGRSNQPQHF.

The chain recombines TRBV4-1 with TRBJ1-4; D not resolved. This CDR3 contains 15 residues. Trimming stripped 1 base from V and 1 base from J, with 7 bases between. Germline lookup yields CDR1 MGHRA and CDR2 YSYEKL. This CDR3 is CASSQVTRTNEKLFF. The DNA of the CDR3 is TGCGCCAGCAGCCAAGTGACGAGAACTAATGAAAAACTGTTTTTT.

The chain joins TRBV7-2 to TRBJ1-5; TRBD1 might be the D (5 bases). V lost 2 bases, J lost 5 bases, and 13 bases lay in between. This CDR3 comprises 15 residues. Per germline, CDR1 SGHTA and CDR2 FQGNSA. Written as DNA, the CDR3 is TGTGCCAGCAGCTTATGGAAAACAGGAGATCAGCCCCAGCATTTT. It encodes CASSLWKTGDQPQHF.

The chain recombines TRBV5-1 with TRBJ1-2; 8 nucleotides match TRBD1. The CDR3 is 15 residues long. CDR1 is SGHRS and CDR2 is YFSETQ in the germline V gene. Trimming cost V 2 bases and J 4 bases; bases outside gene matches: 7. The CDR3 DNA reads TGCGCCAGCAGCTTCCGGGACAGGCCTGTCTATGGCTACACCTTC. Protein: CASSFRDRPVYGYTF.

The chain recombines TRBV2 with TRBJ2-1; 12 nucleotides align to TRBD2. CDR3 size: 15 residues. Per germline, CDR1 SNHLY and CDR2 FYNNEI. The V segment lost 5 bases and the J segment 5 bases; nucleotides outside the gene matches: 4. The CDR3 reads CASSLRLAGDNEQFF. In DNA form, the CDR3 reads TGTGCCAGCAGTCTTCGACTAGCGGGGGACAATGAGCAGTTCTTC.

The chain has TRBV2 and TRBJ1-5; 8 bases fit TRBD1. V dropped 4 bases and J dropped 12; count of bases not matched to a gene: 11. The germline CDR1 and CDR2 sequences are SNHLY and FYNNEI. The CDR3 spans 14 residues. The DNA for the CDR3 is TGTGCCAGCAGTGGGACAGGGTCCTCTATATACCAGCATTTT. Translation: CASSGTGSSIYQHF.

This chain uses TRBV24-1 with TRBJ2-3; D may be TRBD1 (5 bases). The germline V gene has CDR1 KGHDR and CDR2 SFDVKD. V was shortened by 5 bases and J by 2 bases, with 10 bases between the two germline ends. The CDR3 totals 14 residues. Written as DNA, the CDR3 is TGTGCCACCAGTGGGGGCTGGAACACAGATACGCAGTATTTT. Translating it yields CATSGGWNTDTQYF.

This clone occurred many times. This same CDR3 is encoded by further DNA sequences in the sample. V usage is TRBV7-3 and J usage is TRBJ2-5; a weak D match, TRBD1 (6 bases). Germline V gene data show CDR1 as SGHTA and CDR2 as FQGTGA. This CDR3 contains 14 residues. Trimming pared 5 bases from V and 1 base from J, leaving 11 bases between. CDR3: CASSPTGLQETQYF. CDR3 DNA: TGTGCCAGCAGCCCAACAGGGCTCCAAGAGACCCAGTACTTC.

The chain links TRBV7-9 to TRBJ2-1; TRBD1 agrees at 11 bases. This CDR3 region has 14 residues. CDR1 SEHNR and CDR2 FQNEAQ come from the germline V gene (reference sequence). V lost 9 bases to trimming and J lost 8 bases; unmatched junction nucleotides: 9. The CDR3 coding sequence is TGTGCCAGTAAGGGGACAGGGGGTGCGTATGAGCAGTTCTTC. Residues: CASKGTGGAYEQFF.

This sequence joins TRBV20-1 and TRBJ2-3, with 13 bases fitting TRBD2. The germline CDR1 and CDR2 sequences are DFQATT and SNEGSKA (reference sequence). CDR3 length equals 18 residues. The trim removed 3 bases at V and 4 bases at J, leaving 13 bases unmatched. The chain's CDR3 is CSASGLRRLAGGSDTQYF. The CDR3 DNA follows: TGCAGTGCTAGTGGGCTCCGGCGACTAGCGGGAGGCTCAGATACGCAGTATTTT.

The V and J genes are TRBV28 and TRBJ2-5; D is uncertain. V lost 2 bases and J 5 bases, leaving 9 bases between the germline ends. Germline V CDR1 and CDR2: MDHEN, SYDVKM. This CDR3 comprises 13 residues. The CDR3 is CASSLDREETQYF. The CDR3, as DNA: TGTGCCAGCAGTTTAGATCGAGAGGAGACCCAGTACTTC.